This TCR beta chain was found in a study of identical twins. One entry per CDR3 protein, called by TCRdb with MiXCR from the 5' RACE reads. Among about 240,000 distinct CDR3 sequences, 6% to 8.5% were seen once, and the ten largest hold around 5%. Healthy Caucasians were all of the donors. This clonotype occurred a few times. The antigen is unknown. Study outcomes and limitations: In monozygotic twins, models underestimated the sharing of out-of-frame TCR alpha.

A further study also used this sample, focusing on yellow fever vaccine responses in identical twins.

This clonotype was sampled from a woman younger than 30 in good health. The sequencing input was CD8+ T cells sorted from blood.

CDR3 region: CASSLGPTIMETQYF. In DNA form, the CDR3 reads TGTGCCAGCAGCTTGGGTCCTACCATCATGGAGACCCAGTACTTC. V gene TRBV7-8 combines with J gene TRBJ2-5; no firm D call. This CDR3 spans 15 amino acids. Germline CDR1 SGHVS, CDR2 FQNEAQ. Trimming pared 3 bases from V and 5 bases from J, leaving 16 bases between.